This TCR beta chain was captured in a study of blood T cell repertoires in COVID-19. The overall study: Sources were T cells, B-cell-depleted T cells, or PBMCs; the material itself was cDNA or gDNA.

The method was immunoSEQ multiplex PCR; TCRdb's version includes in-frame clones alone and lacks a portion of them. The sample gives hundreds of thousands of clones, 88% of which show up once; about 3% is in the top ten. Adults between roughly 18 and 89 years of age took part from under 25 US areas. Researchers sorted participants into cohorts using their self-reported clinical history. Symptom resolution, clearance, or two negative PCRs marked the recovered donors of Cohort 3. This CDR3 region has 14 residues. Trimming at V came to 3 bases and at J to 3 bases, leaving 4 bases not matched to a gene. Looked up from germline, CDR1 is SGHRS and CDR2 is YFSETQ.

The source is a woman in her forties or fifties who had recovered from COVID-19. This sequence joins TRBV5-1 and TRBJ1-1, with 8 bases fitting TRBD1. Sequencing input: PBMCs or T cells enriched from blood (not recorded which). The CDR3 sequence is CASSSGQGHTEAFF. The CDR3 nucleotides read TGCGCCAGCAGCTCTGGACAGGGTCACACTGAAGCTTTCTTT.